Listed below are T cell receptor beta chains from one sample, sequenced in a study of blood T cell repertoires in COVID-19. Here immunoSEQ multiplex PCR was the method, and the copy in TCRdb shows in-frame clones only, minus some. Of roughly 330,000 clones in the sample, roughly 87% are singletons; the top ten hold just over 9.5%. Sequencing was done on a sample of peripheral blood. The source of these receptors is a man younger than 40 with COVID-19, enrolled during active disease. CDR3s include the opening cysteine and the closing phenylalanine or tryptophan. A D gene is named only where the DNA matches it firmly. Size is stated for part of the rows, as once, few or many counts, or as a class when the clone is expanded.

TRBV29-1	TRBD1	TRBJ2-7	-	TGCAGCGTTGATGTAGGGACAGGGGGCTACGAGCAGTACTTC	CSVDVGTGGYEQYF
TRBV5-1	-	TRBJ1-5	-	TGCGCCAGCAGCCCCTACGGGGATCAGCCCCAGCATTTT	CASSPYGDQPQHF
TRBV5-8	-	TRBJ2-1	-	TGTGCCACCAACAGCGGTCTGTGGAATGAGCAGTTCTTC	CATNSGLWNEQFF
TRBV5-1	-	TRBJ1-2	-	TGCGCCAGCAGCTTAGGAAGGGGCAGGCATGTCGGTGTATACTATGGCTACACCTTC	CASSLGRGRHVGVYYGYTF
TRBV5-4	TRBD1	TRBJ1-6	-	TGTGCCAGCAGCTTGGGGGGGACAGGGCCTAATTCACCCCTCCACTTT	CASSLGGTGPNSPLHF
TRBV5-4	-	TRBJ1-2	-	TGTGCCAGCAACCCCGACAGTAACTATGGCTACACCTTC	CASNPDSNYGYTF
TRBV2	-	TRBJ2-1	-	TGTGCCAGCTCCCGACAGGACCTTACCTACAATGAGCAGTTCTTC	CASSRQDLTYNEQFF
TRBV9	TRBD2	TRBJ2-1	-	TGTGCCAGCAGCGTATCGGTAGCGGGGGGGAGCTCCTACAATGAGCAGTTCTTC	CASSVSVAGGSSYNEQFF
TRBV19	-	TRBJ1-2	few	TGTGCCAGTAGTATGAATCTAGCCTATGGCTACACCTTC	CASSMNLAYGYTF
TRBV24-1	TRBD2	TRBJ2-1	-	TGTGCCACCAGTGAGACTAGCGGGGGGGCTTTGAATGAGCAGTTCTTC	CATSETSGGALNEQFF
TRBV5-1	-	TRBJ2-1	-	TGCGCCAGTACTAGCTCTACGCGCAATGAGCAGTTCTTC	CASTSSTRNEQFF
TRBV5-6	-	TRBJ2-2	-	TGTGCCAGCAGCCCGGGTCCAGCGGCGCTAGTAGTAGGGGAGCTGTTTTTT	CASSPGPAALVVGELFF
TRBV5-4	TRBD1	TRBJ2-7	-	TGTGCCAGCAGCTTGACCCGCGACAGGGCCTCCTTCTACGAGCAGTACTTC	CASSLTRDRASFYEQYF
TRBV6-6	TRBD1	TRBJ1-2	-	TGTGCCAGCAGCTCGACAGGGGCCTATGGCTACACCTTC	CASSSTGAYGYTF
TRBV5-1	TRBD1	TRBJ2-1	-	TGCGCCAGCAGCTTGGGGCAGGGGGACGGCAATGAGCAGTTCTTC	CASSLGQGDGNEQFF
TRBV2	TRBD1	TRBJ1-2	few	TGTGCCAGCAGTGAAGATAGGGGGCACTATGGCTACACCTTC	CASSEDRGHYGYTF
TRBV6-5	TRBD1	TRBJ2-7	-	TGTGCCAGCAGTCGGACAGGGGAAAGTGGCGAGCAGTACTTC	CASSRTGESGEQYF
TRBV5-4	-	TRBJ2-5	-	TGTGCCAGCAGCCCAGGTGGACAAGAGACCCAGTACTTC	CASSPGGQETQYF
TRBV9	TRBD1	TRBJ2-3	few	TGTGCCAGCAGCGTAGCTATGGGACAGGGGCAAGATACGCAGTATTTT	CASSVAMGQGQDTQYF
TRBV9	TRBD2	TRBJ2-3	-	TGTGCCAGCAGCGTGGGCCTAGCGGGAGACCGACCCCTCACAGATACGCAGTATTTT	CASSVGLAGDRPLTDTQYF
TRBV19	TRBD1	TRBJ1-2	-	TGTGCCAGTAGGGACAGGGCCTTCATTTATGGCTACACCTTC	CASRDRAFIYGYTF
TRBV28	TRBD2	TRBJ2-1	-	TGTGCCAGCAGTTTCCACTTAGCGGGAGGGACCTACAATGAGCAGTTCTTC	CASSFHLAGGTYNEQFF
TRBV15	-	TRBJ2-7	-	TGTGCCACCAGCAGTGGGGACACGGATAGCTCCTACGAGCAGTACTTC	CATSSGDTDSSYEQYF
TRBV7-2	-	TRBJ2-7	-	TGTGCCAGCAGCTCCTCACAGGGTCTTGTGGACGAGCAGTACTTC	CASSSSQGLVDEQYF
TRBV25-1	TRBD1	TRBJ1-4	-	TGTGCCAGCAGTGGGATTCGACCGGGACAGGGCCCCCAAAAACTGTTTTTT	CASSGIRPGQGPQKLFF
TRBV24-1	-	TRBJ2-7	-	TGTGCCACCAGTGATTACGGCTACGAGCAGTACTTC	CATSDYGYEQYF
TRBV19	-	TRBJ2-2	-	TGTGCCAGTAGTATCCGGAAAGGGGCGAACACCGGGGAGCTGTTTTTT	CASSIRKGANTGELFF
TRBV14	TRBD1	TRBJ2-3	-	TGTGCCAGCAACCGACAGGGAAGCACAGATACGCAGTATTTT	CASNRQGSTDTQYF
TRBV27	TRBD1	TRBJ2-5	few	TGTGCCAGCAAAACTCGCCGGACAGGGGTAGAAGAGACCCAGTACTTC	CASKTRRTGVEETQYF
TRBV9	TRBD2	TRBJ2-7	-	TGTGCCAGCAGCGTCCGGACTAGCGGGACCCTCTACGAGCAGTACTTC	CASSVRTSGTLYEQYF
TRBV3-1/TRBV3-2	TRBD1	TRBJ1-4	-	TGTGCCAGCAGCCCAACACAGGGGGCCGGGGAAAAACTGTTTTTT	CASSPTQGAGEKLFF
TRBV18	TRBD1	TRBJ1-5	-	TGTGCCAGCTCACCGGGGACAGCAGCTAATCAGCCCCAGCATTTT	CASSPGTAANQPQHF
TRBV28	-	TRBJ2-7	-	TGTGCCAGCAGTCAAATGGGCAGGAATGGAGAGCAGTACTTC	CASSQMGRNGEQYF
TRBV15	-	TRBJ1-1	few	TGTGCCACCAGCAGAGCAGGGATGGGCACTGAAGCTTTCTTT	CATSRAGMGTEAFF
TRBV6-5	-	TRBJ2-2	-	TGTGCCAGCAATAGGGGAGGCACCGGGGAGCTGTTTTTT	CASNRGGTGELFF
TRBV15	TRBD1	TRBJ1-3	-	TGTGCCACCAGCAGGGAGACAGGGTTCTCTGGAAACACCATATATTTT	CATSRETGFSGNTIYF
TRBV5-1	-	TRBJ1-2	-	TGCGCCAGCAGCTTGGTACCGGGGGAGAACTATGGCTACACCTTC	CASSLVPGENYGYTF
TRBV11-3	TRBD2	TRBJ2-2	-	TGTGCCAGCAGCCCGCGACTAGCGGGAGAAGGGGCCGGGGAGCTGTTTTTT	CASSPRLAGEGAGELFF
TRBV4-1	TRBD2	TRBJ2-1	-	TGCGCCAGCAGCCAATATACGACTAGCGGGGTGTATGAGCAGTTCTTC	CASSQYTTSGVYEQFF
TRBV6-4	-	TRBJ1-2	-	TGTGCCAGCAGCGCGGAACAGGGCCAAGGGTATGGCTACACCTTC	CASSAEQGQGYGYTF
TRBV27	TRBD1	TRBJ1-1	-	TGTGCCAGCAGTTTATCCGAGGACAGGGGCAACACTGAAGCTTTCTTT	CASSLSEDRGNTEAFF
TRBV7-2	-	TRBJ2-2	-	TGTGCCAGCAGCTTAAATTCCATGAACACCGGGGAGCTGTTTTTT	CASSLNSMNTGELFF
TRBV2	TRBD1	TRBJ1-5	-	TGTGCCAGCAGCCGACAGGGGGCCGGGGGTCAGCCCCAGCATTTT	CASSRQGAGGQPQHF
TRBV3-1/TRBV3-2	TRBD1	TRBJ2-3	once	TGTGCCAGCAGCCAAAACGACAGGGCCCCAGATACGCAGTATTTT	CASSQNDRAPDTQYF
TRBV5-1	TRBD1	TRBJ1-2	-	TGCGCCAGCAGCTTGATGACAGGGGAGTATGGCTACACCTTC	CASSLMTGEYGYTF
TRBV2	TRBD1	TRBJ1-2	few	TGTGCCAGCACCCGGACAGGGGGCCTTGGCTACACCTTC	CASTRTGGLGYTF
TRBV5-1	TRBD2	TRBJ2-3	-	TGCGCCAGCAGCTTGGGACTAGCGGGAGTGACTAGGACAGATACGCAGTATTTT	CASSLGLAGVTRTDTQYF
TRBV4-2	TRBD2	TRBJ2-2	-	TGTGCCAGCTCCCCCCCTAGCGGGAGGGCCTCCGGGGAGCTGTTTTTT	CASSPPSGRASGELFF
TRBV6-2/TRBV6-3	TRBD1	TRBJ1-2	-	TGTGCCAGCAGTCACGACAGGGGAGAGTTTAACTATGGCTACACCTTC	CASSHDRGEFNYGYTF
TRBV24-1	TRBD2	TRBJ2-1	-	TGTGCCACCAGTGATTTGACGGGGGGGTCCTACAATGAGCAGTTCTTC	CATSDLTGGSYNEQFF
TRBV10-3	TRBD2	TRBJ2-7	once	TGTGCCATCAGTGGACTAGCGGAAACCTACGAGCAGTACTTC	CAISGLAETYEQYF
TRBV19	-	TRBJ1-1	-	TGTGCCAGTAGTGGCTGGGGGGAGAACACTGAAGCTTTCTTT	CASSGWGENTEAFF
TRBV28	-	TRBJ2-7	-	TGTGCCAGCAGTTTACCAAAACAGGGTTCCTACGAGCAGTACTTC	CASSLPKQGSYEQYF